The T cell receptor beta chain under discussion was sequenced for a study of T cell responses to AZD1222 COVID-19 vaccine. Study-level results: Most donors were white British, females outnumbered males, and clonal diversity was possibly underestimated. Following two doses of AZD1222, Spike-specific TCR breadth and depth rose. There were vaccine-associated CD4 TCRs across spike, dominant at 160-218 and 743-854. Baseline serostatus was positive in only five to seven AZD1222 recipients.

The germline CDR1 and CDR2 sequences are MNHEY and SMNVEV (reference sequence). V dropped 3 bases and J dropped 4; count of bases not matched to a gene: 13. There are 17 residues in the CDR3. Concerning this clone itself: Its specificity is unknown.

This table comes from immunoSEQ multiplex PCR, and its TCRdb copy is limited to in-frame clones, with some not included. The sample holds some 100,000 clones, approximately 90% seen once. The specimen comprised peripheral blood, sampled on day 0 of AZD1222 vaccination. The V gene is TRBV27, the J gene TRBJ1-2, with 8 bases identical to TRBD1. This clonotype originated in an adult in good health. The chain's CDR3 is CASSFSTPGQETYGYTF. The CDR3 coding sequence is TGTGCCAGCAGTTTCTCCACCCCGGGACAGGAAACCTATGGCTACACCTTC.